The sequence of this TCR beta chain was determined in a study of T-cell memory formation after mild COVID-19. Study-wide results and caveats: Among clones contracting day 15 to 85, CD4/CD8 was balanced, whereas later expanders leaned CD4+.

This CDR3 spans 13 amino acids. Germline V gene data show CDR1 as SGHTA and CDR2 as FQGTGA. Trimming pared 0 bases from V and 5 bases from J, leaving 6 bases between. The sample holds a few counts of this clonotype. The antigen is undetermined. TCRdb processed the 5' RACE reads anew with MiXCR; each CDR3 protein has one entry. There are 90,000 to 130,000 distinct CDR3 sequences in the sample; 15% to 20% occur only once, and roughly 5.5% lies in the top ten. This rearrangement joins TRBV7-3 to TRBJ2-3; D is unresolved. This clonotype was obtained from a man aged 18 to 29 who had mild COVID-19 (a few samples of this study predate the infection). Cell type and time point are not known. Sequenced: PBMCs or a T cell subset sorted from them (not recorded which). CDR3 sequence (DNA): TGTGCCAGCAGCTTAACCCCGGTAGATACGCAGTATTTT. Its translation is CASSLTPVDTQYF.